These T cell receptor beta chains were read from a single sample in a study of T-cell reconstitution after alpha-beta-depleted transplantation in children. TCRdb reprocessed the PCR reads via MiXCR and lists one record per CDR3 protein. This sample yields about 300,000 distinct CDR3 sequences, of which roughly a tenth are seen a single time; around 7.6% belongs to the top ten. Sequenced here: PBMCs, sampled before TCRalphabeta/CD19-depleted stem cell transplant. Source of these receptors: a boy under three years old with acute myeloid leukemia, due to receive a stem cell transplant. Both conserved end residues are part of each CDR3. A D gene is named only where the DNA matches it firmly. The size field is filled for only some rows; it gives once, few, many or a size class.

D gene	V gene	J gene	clone size	CDR3 protein	CDR3 DNA
TRBD2	TRBV28	TRBJ2-7	many	CASRIAGSSSYEQYF	TGTGCCAGCAGAATAGCGGGATCGAGCTCCTACGAGCAGTACTTC
.	TRBV28	TRBJ2-1	many	CASSLYTRAEQFF	TGTGCCAGCAGTTTATATACCAGGGCTGAGCAGTTCTTC
TRBD2	TRBV7-2	TRBJ2-3	many	CASSFASGARDTQYF	TGTGCCAGCAGCTTCGCTAGCGGGGCGCGAGATACGCAGTATTTT
TRBD2	TRBV7-9	TRBJ2-1	many	CASRSGLAGVPFF	TGTGCCAGCAGGTCGGGACTAGCGGGGGTCCCGTTCTTC
.	TRBV7-2	TRBJ2-5	many	CASSFRRGVQETQYF	TGTGCCAGCAGCTTCCGTCGGGGCGTGCAAGAGACCCAGTACTTC
TRBD2	TRBV10-3	TRBJ2-7	.	CAIRDSGRAPYEQYF	TGTGCCATCAGGGATAGCGGGAGGGCCCCCTACGAGCAGTACTTC
TRBD1	TRBV5-1	TRBJ2-7	few	CASSLGTGTGGEQYF	TGCGCCAGCAGCTTGGGGACAGGGACTGGGGGCGAGCAGTACTTC
.	TRBV20-1	TRBJ1-6	.	CSARDRGRTYNSPLHF	TGCAGTGCTAGAGACAGGGGACGAACCTATAATTCACCCCTCCACTTT
TRBD2	TRBV5-5	TRBJ2-7	.	CASRSGRNNEQYF	TGTGCCAGCAGGAGCGGGAGGAACAACGAGCAGTACTTC
TRBD1	TRBV12-3/TRBV12-4	TRBJ2-7	.	CASSFTGAYDEQYF	TGTGCCAGCAGTTTTACAGGGGCGTATGACGAGCAGTACTTC
TRBD1	TRBV3-1	TRBJ2-2	many	CASSQLRTGLITSNTGELFF	TGTGCCAGCAGCCAATTAAGGACAGGGTTGATAACATCGAACACCGGGGAGCTGTTTTTT
.	TRBV14	TRBJ2-2	few	CASSRQGRVNTGELFF	TGTGCCAGCAGCCGGCAGGGGCGGGTCAACACCGGGGAGCTGTTTTTT
.	TRBV6-5	TRBJ2-1	few	CASKRLDEQFF	TGTGCCAGCAAACGTCTAGATGAGCAGTTCTTC
.	TRBV27	TRBJ1-1	few	CASSFYGQRTEAFF	TGTGCCAGCAGTTTTTATGGTCAGAGGACTGAAGCTTTCTTT
.	TRBV28	TRBJ2-7	many	CASSLSWQSYEQYF	TGTGCCAGCAGTTTATCATGGCAGTCCTACGAGCAGTACTTC
.	TRBV12-3/TRBV12-4	TRBJ2-1	many	CASSLEADPSYNEQFF	TGTGCCAGCAGTTTGGAAGCGGATCCCTCCTACAATGAGCAGTTCTTC
TRBD1	TRBV24-1	TRBJ2-7	many	CATSDFGRGRQYF	TGTGCCACCAGTGATTTTGGCAGGGGGCGCCAGTACTTC
.	TRBV24-1	TRBJ1-2	many	CATSDRGTVGYTF	TGTGCCACCAGTGATAGAGGGACGGTTGGCTACACCTTC
.	TRBV20-1	TRBJ1-5	many	CSANGRPSGSNQPQHF	TGCAGTGCTAACGGCAGACCTAGTGGGAGCAATCAGCCCCAGCATTTT
.	TRBV7-8	TRBJ1-2	many	CASSLGSGRTKGYTF	TGTGCCAGCAGCTTAGGTTCGGGGCGCACAAAAGGCTACACCTTC
.	TRBV27	TRBJ1-2	many	CASSPLSGWHDFGYTF	TGTGCCAGCAGTCCCCTCTCGGGGTGGCATGACTTTGGCTACACCTTC
.	TRBV5-1	TRBJ2-3	few	CASSLVKNTDTQYF	TGCGCCAGCAGCTTGGTTAAGAACACAGATACGCAGTATTTT
TRBD1	TRBV5-1	TRBJ2-4	many	CASSSTGGENIQYF	TGCGCCAGCAGCTCGACAGGGGGGGAAAACATTCAGTACTTC
.	TRBV20-1	TRBJ2-7	once	CSARDEAPTEQQYF	TGCAGTGCTAGAGATGAGGCTCCGACCGAGCAGCAGTACTTC
.	TRBV28	TRBJ1-1	.	CASSTVGTEAFF	TGTGCCAGCAGCACGGTTGGGACTGAAGCTTTCTTT
.	TRBV20-1	TRBJ1-5	few	CSASSGKGNQPQHF	TGCAGTGCTTCCTCAGGGAAAGGGAATCAGCCCCAGCATTTT
TRBD2	TRBV9	TRBJ2-1	many	CASSGSGTIYYNEQFF	TGTGCCAGCAGCGGATCCGGGACTATTTATTACAATGAGCAGTTCTTC
.	TRBV6-2/TRBV6-3	TRBJ2-1	many	CASSYSGNNEQFF	TGTGCCAGCAGTTATTCGGGCAACAATGAGCAGTTCTTC
.	TRBV12-3/TRBV12-4	TRBJ2-3	few	CASSPGYTQYF	TGTGCCAGCAGTCCAGGGTATACGCAGTATTTT
TRBD1	TRBV29-1	TRBJ2-2	many	CSVASDRVFPGELFF	TGCAGCGTTGCCTCGGACAGGGTGTTTCCCGGGGAGCTGTTTTTT
TRBD2	TRBV6-2/TRBV6-3	TRBJ2-2	many	CASSYGTSDTGELFF	TGTGCCAGCAGTTACGGGACTAGCGACACCGGGGAGCTGTTTTTT
TRBD1	TRBV7-2	TRBJ2-1	many	CASSLAWGQGAQNEQFF	TGTGCCAGCAGCTTAGCTTGGGGCCAGGGGGCGCAAAATGAGCAGTTCTTC
.	TRBV28	TRBJ1-2	few	CASSPAPDRLNYGYTF	TGTGCCAGCAGTCCGGCCCCGGACAGACTTAACTATGGCTACACCTTC
TRBD1	TRBV10-3	TRBJ2-3	many	CAISEPQGAIDTQYF	TGTGCCATCAGTGAGCCACAGGGGGCTATAGATACGCAGTATTTT
.	TRBV6-1	TRBJ1-5	many	CASSERSRGPQHF	TGTGCCAGCAGTGAACGGTCGAGGGGTCCCCAGCATTTT
TRBD2	TRBV12-3/TRBV12-4	TRBJ2-7	.	CASSFSGGFGEQYF	TGTGCCAGCAGTTTTAGCGGGGGGTTTGGCGAGCAGTACTTC
.	TRBV4-1	TRBJ2-7	many	CASSLTVIPRDEQYF	TGCGCCAGCAGCCTGACTGTAATCCCTCGGGACGAGCAGTACTTC
TRBD1	TRBV3-1	TRBJ2-5	many	CASRGYRGRETQYF	TGTGCCAGCAGGGGATACAGGGGAAGAGAGACCCAGTACTTC
TRBD2	TRBV4-2	TRBJ2-2	few	CASSQDIAGESSGELFF	TGTGCCAGCAGCCAAGATATAGCGGGAGAGTCTTCCGGGGAGCTGTTTTTT
TRBD1	TRBV2	TRBJ2-7	few	CASRLGGDEQYF	TGTGCCAGCAGACTAGGGGGCGACGAGCAGTACTTC
.	TRBV7-2	TRBJ2-7	.	CASSSRWSYEQYF	TGTGCCAGCAGCTCCCGGTGGTCCTACGAGCAGTACTTC
.	TRBV20-1	TRBJ2-3	.	CSAMRDFPSPDTQYF	TGCAGTGCTATGCGGGACTTCCCATCCCCAGATACGCAGTATTTC
TRBD1	TRBV7-3	TRBJ2-5	many	CASSLFPSKDRGEETQYF	TGTGCCAGCAGCTTATTTCCCTCTAAGGACAGGGGAGAAGAGACCCAGTACTTC
.	TRBV7-9	TRBJ1-1	medium-sized	CASSASDTEAFF	TGTGCCAGCAGCGCGAGCGACACTGAAGCTTTCTTT
.	TRBV6-5	TRBJ2-1	many	CASSPLGGPAYNEQFF	TGTGCCAGCAGTCCCCTTGGAGGGCCGGCCTACAATGAGCAGTTCTTC
.	TRBV28	TRBJ1-6	many	CASSLGTYFHF	TGTGCCAGCAGTTTAGGCACCTATTTCCACTTT
TRBD1	TRBV28	TRBJ1-1	many	CASRRGPANTEAFF	TGTGCCAGCAGAAGGGGGCCCGCGAACACTGAAGCTTTCTTT
.	TRBV27	TRBJ2-7	many	CASSLGPGPSYEQYF	TGTGCCAGCAGTTTGGGCCCAGGGCCAAGCTACGAGCAGTACTTC
.	TRBV24-1	TRBJ2-1	many	CATSDPSEGGPRHNEQFF	TGTGCCACCAGTGATCCATCCGAAGGAGGGCCACGACACAATGAGCAGTTCTTC
.	TRBV12-3/TRBV12-4	TRBJ2-2	many	CASSLIPGNTGELFF	TGTGCCAGCAGTTTGATCCCCGGGAACACCGGGGAGCTGTTTTTT
TRBD1	TRBV18	TRBJ1-2	many	CASSPIRDRGFYGYTF	TGTGCCAGCTCACCTATCCGGGACAGGGGATTCTATGGCTACACCTTC
.	TRBV2	TRBJ2-6	.	CASSGDWGANVLTF	TGTGCCAGCAGTGGGGACTGGGGGGCCAACGTCCTGACTTTC
.	TRBV30	TRBJ1-1	many	CAWSVVNTEAFF	TGTGCCTGGAGTGTAGTGAACACTGAAGCTTTCTTT
TRBD1	TRBV15	TRBJ2-5	few	CATSRESGGQETQYF	TGTGCCACCAGCAGAGAGTCAGGGGGCCAAGAGACCCAGTACTTC
.	TRBV3-1	TRBJ1-6	many	CASSQELNSYNSPLHF	TGTGCCAGCAGCCAAGAACTCAACAGCTATAATTCACCCCTCCACTTT
TRBD2	TRBV4-3	TRBJ2-7	.	CASSQDGGGLAWEQYF	TGCGCCAGCAGCCAAGATGGGGGGGGACTAGCGTGGGAGCAGTACTTC
.	TRBV7-2	TRBJ2-3	few	CASSGDSPPSGTDTQYF	TGTGCCAGCAGCGGAGACTCCCCCCCGTCGGGCACAGATACGCAGTATTTT
TRBD2	TRBV28	TRBJ2-3	many	CASSLQGLAGFWLDTQYF	TGTGCCAGCAGTTTACAAGGACTAGCGGGGTTTTGGTTGGATACGCAGTATTTT
TRBD1	TRBV16	TRBJ1-6	.	CASSPPRTGRNDF	TGTGCCAGCAGCCCCCCCCGGACAGGGAGAAACGACTTT
TRBD1	TRBV10-3	TRBJ2-7	many	CAITGDSLNYEQYF	TGTGCCATCACCGGGGACAGCCTCAACTACGAGCAGTACTTC